This TCR beta chain was captured by sequencing in a study of blood T cell repertoires in COVID-19. The V gene lost 2 bases and the J gene lost 4 bases, with 14 bases spanning the gap. Germline V lookup: CDR1 ENHRY, CDR2 SYGVKD. The CDR3 loop spans 16 amino acids. TCRdb's table, derived via immunoSEQ multiplex PCR, lists solely in-frame clones and lacks some. The sample carries about 160,000 clones, approximately 85% recorded once. Sequenced: peripheral blood. The chain recombines TRBV10-3 with TRBJ1-4; D is uncertain. The receptor was isolated from a man aged 35 to 55 with acute or convalescent COVID-19. The CDR3 bases are TGTGCCATCAGTGAGGTCCGGACGGGATTTAATGAAAAACTGTTTTTT. Amino acid sequence: CAISEVRTGFNEKLFF.